The 21 T cell receptor beta chains below come from one sample, sequenced in a study of blood T cell repertoires in COVID-19. Libraries were prepared by immunoSEQ multiplex PCR; TCRdb keeps only in-frame clonotypes and omits some of them. Found here are some 43,000 clones, about 87% of them singletons; the top ten hold approximately 4.7%. The sample comprised peripheral blood. These TCRs come from a human donor in a cohort sampled during active COVID-19.

The genes are TRBV9 and TRBJ2-5; 8 nucleotides match TRBD2. V was pared by 0 bases and J by 0 bases, with 10 bases of the junction left unmatched. The CDR3 extends over 18 amino acids. The germline CDR1 and CDR2 sequences are SGDLS and YYNGEE. The CDR3 loop is CASSVGASGRGYQETQYF. CDR3 nucleotides: TGTGCCAGCAGCGTAGGGGCTAGCGGGCGAGGGTACCAAGAGACCCAGTACTTC.

This rearrangement joins TRBV7-8 to TRBJ1-6; TRBD1 aligns across 7 bases. This CDR3 spans 20 amino acids. Trimming removed 5 bases from V and 6 bases from J; junction bases left unmatched: 22. Per germline, CDR1 SGHVS and CDR2 FQNEAQ. CDR3 DNA sequence: TGTGCCAGCAGCCACCCATCTGCGGGTTACGGGGCAGGGGGTAATTCACCCCTCCACTTT. Amino acids: CASSHPSAGYGAGGNSPLHF.

V usage is TRBV7-8 and J usage is TRBJ2-2; TRBD2 aligns across 13 bases. This CDR3 region has 20 residues. V was pared by 1 base and J by 5 bases, with 13 bases of the junction left unmatched. The germline V gene has CDR1 SGHVS and CDR2 FQNEAQ. The CDR3 coding sequence is TGTGCCAGCAGCTTAGAATGGACTAGCGGGAGCCGCTCAGGTACCGGGGAGCTGTTTTTT. This codes for CASSLEWTSGSRSGTGELFF.

The gene calls are TRBV3-1 (or the pseudogene TRBV3-2) and TRBJ1-1; TRBD1 might be the D (6 bases). This CDR3 region has 15 residues. CDR1 and CDR2 from the germline V gene are LGHDT and YNNKEL (reference sequence). Between the trimmed V and J ends, which lost 1 base and 10 bases, there was a span of 19 bases. Here the CDR3 reads CASSQGAGVGSAAFF. For the CDR3, the DNA is TGTGCCAGCAGCCAAGGGGCAGGGGTAGGTTCGGCAGCTTTCTTT.

The rearrangement links TRBV7-2 to TRBJ2-1, with a weak D call TRBD2 (6 bases). Between the trimmed V and J ends, which lost 1 base and 7 bases, there was a span of 8 bases. The germline gives CDR1 SGHTA, CDR2 FQGNSA. This CDR3 contains 13 residues. This CDR3 is CASSLGRENEQFF. The CDR3 DNA follows: TGTGCCAGCAGCTTAGGGAGGGAAAATGAGCAGTTCTTC. Full variable domain (missing parts from reference TRBV7-2 and TRBJ2-1): GAGVSQSPSNKVTEKGKDVELRCDPISGHTALYWYRQSLGQGLEFLIYFQGNSAPDKSGLPSDRFSAERTGGSVSTLTIQRTQQEDSAVYLCASSLGRENEQFFGPGTRLTVL.

In this sample, this clone turned up a few times. The chain carries TRBV15 and TRBJ2-7, with D possibly matching TRBD1 (6 bases). The CDR3 has 14 amino acids. The germline V gene has CDR1 LNHNV and CDR2 YYDKDF (reference sequence). Trimming took off 0 bases at V and 8 bases at J, with 14 bases between the two ends. The CDR3 nucleotides read TGTGCCACCAGCAGAGATAGAGCAGGGGCGCAGCAGTACTTC. It is translated as CATSRDRAGAQQYF.

The CDR3 region is CASSLGYGVNEKLFF. In DNA, the CDR3 is TGCGCCAGCAGCTTGGGATACGGAGTTAATGAAAAACTGTTTTTT. V usage is TRBV5-1 and J usage is TRBJ1-4; D gene ambiguous. The germline CDR1 and CDR2 sequences are SGHRS and YFSETQ. Trimming took off 0 bases at V and 4 bases at J, with 10 bases between the two ends. The CDR3 has 15 amino acids.

This sequence joins TRBV28 and TRBJ2-5, with TRBD1 identical over 8 bases. Germline CDR1 is MDHEN and CDR2 is SYDVKM. With 5 bases clipped from V and 4 bases from J, the junction kept 6 bases outside the gene matches. The CDR3 totals 14 residues. CDR3 sequence (DNA): TGTGCCAGCAGTCCGGGACAGGCCCCAGAGACCCAGTACTTC. As protein: CASSPGQAPETQYF.

This clone was detected once. The J gene is TRBJ2-2, the V gene TRBV11-2, with D perhaps matching TRBD2 (6 bases). In germline, CDR1 is SGHAT, CDR2 FQNNGV. V shed 5 bases and J shed 7 bases, with 26 bases lying between them. CDR3 length: 18 amino acids. The CDR3 sequence is CASSLRSPGLSRGGELFF. The CDR3 nucleotides are TGTGCCAGCAGCCTCCGATCCCCGGGACTCTCACGGGGCGGGGAGCTGTTTTTT.

The chain employs TRBV5-1 and TRBJ2-1; TRBD1 might be the D (5 bases). Trimming pared 2 bases from V and 7 bases from J, leaving 10 bases between. This CDR3 region has 13 residues. Germline V gene lookup returns CDR1 SGHRS and CDR2 YFSETQ. CDR3 sequence: CASSLYTGNEQFF. The CDR3 nucleotides read TGCGCCAGCAGCTTATACACAGGTAATGAGCAGTTCTTC.

The chain has TRBV6-5 and TRBJ1-1; D might be TRBD1 (6 bases). The V gene lost 6 bases and the J gene lost 4 bases, with 9 bases spanning the gap. CDR1 is MNHEY and CDR2 is SVGAGI in the germline V gene. The CDR3 consists of 12 residues. The CDR3 sequence: CASRQGFTEAFF. In DNA form, the CDR3 reads TGTGCCAGCAGACAGGGTTTCACTGAAGCTTTCTTT.

This clone showed up just once. The V and J genes are TRBV27 and TRBJ2-6, with D perhaps matching TRBD2 (5 bases). Per germline, CDR1 MNHEY and CDR2 SMNVEV (reference sequence). The CDR3 consists of 16 residues. CDR3 DNA sequence: TGTCCGCTCCGGACGGGAACCCGCTCTGGGGCCAACGTCCTGACTTTC. As protein: CPLRTGTRSGANVLTF.

This clone has only one observation. The V gene is TRBV5-1, the J gene TRBJ2-5; D is unresolved. The V end lost 0 bases, the J end lost 5 bases, and 11 bases lay between the germline ends. Germline CDR1 is SGHRS and CDR2 is YFSETQ. The CDR3 runs 14 residues. Written as DNA, the CDR3 is TGCGCCAGCAGCTTGGGCTCTGTTCGGGAGACCCAGTACTTC. Translating gives CASSLGSVRETQYF. Supplemented by reference TRBV5-1 and TRBJ2-5, the full variable domain reads KAGVTQTPRYLIKTRGQQVTLSCSPISGHRSVSWYQQTPGQGLQFLFEYFSETQRNKGNFPGRFSGRQFSNSRSEMNVSTLELGDSALYLCASSLGSVRETQYFGPGTRLLVL.

The V call is TRBV28, the J call TRBJ2-2; D unclear. Germline V lookup: CDR1 MDHEN, CDR2 SYDVKM. V lost 5 bases and J lost 0, with 13 bases in between. The CDR3 spans 16 residues. The CDR3, as DNA: TGTGCCAGCAGTGCCCGCCTAGTCGCGAACACCGGGGAGCTGTTTTTT. As protein: CASSARLVANTGELFF. The full variable domain, its missing parts supplied by reference TRBV28 and TRBJ2-2, is DVKVTQSSRYLVKRTGEKVFLECVQDMDHENMFWYRQDPGLGLRLIYFSYDVKMKEKGDIPEGYSVSREKKERFSLILESASTNQTSMYLCASSARLVANTGELFFGEGSRLTVL.

This clone was recorded only once. The rearrangement links TRBV1 to TRBJ2-5; the table assigns TRBD2, which was not confirmed against the DNA. TRBV1 is a listed pseudogene. The CDR3 is 19 residues long. CDR3: CTSSQDPLLAGGNQETQYF. CDR3 DNA: TGCACCAGCAGCCAAGACCCCCTCCTAGCGGGAGGGAACCAAGAGACCCAGTACTTC.

J is TRBJ2-1 and V is TRBV5-1; 9 bases are shared with TRBD2. This CDR3 contains 15 residues. Germline loops: CDR1 SGHRS, CDR2 YFSETQ. With V trimmed by 0 bases and J by 7 bases, 5 bases remained unmatched. This CDR3 is CASSLGPSGMNEQFF. In nucleotides, the CDR3 is TGCGCCAGCAGCTTGGGCCCTAGCGGGATGAATGAGCAGTTCTTC. The full variable domain, with the rest looked up from reference TRBV5-1 and TRBJ2-1, is KAGVTQTPRYLIKTRGQQVTLSCSPISGHRSVSWYQQTPGQGLQFLFEYFSETQRNKGNFPGRFSGRQFSNSRSEMNVSTLELGDSALYLCASSLGPSGMNEQFFGPGTRLTVL.

This sequence joins TRBV11-2 and TRBJ1-1; D might be TRBD1 (5 bases). From germline, CDR1 is SGHAT and CDR2 FQNNGV. V was pared by 5 bases and J by 1 base, with 14 bases between. The CDR3 is made up of 15 amino acids. CDR3 coding DNA: TGTGCCAGCAGCGCCCGCGGGGCGGGGAACACTGAAGCTTTCTTT. Its translation: CASSARGAGNTEAFF.

This clone was seen only once. The chain joins TRBV24-1 to TRBJ2-1, with TRBD2 matching over 15 bases. Germline-derived CDR1 and CDR2 are KGHDR and SFDVKD. This CDR3 has 18 amino acids. Trimming at V came to 4 bases and at J to 4 bases, leaving 7 bases not matched to a gene. CDR3 residues: CATSDPGLAGGSYNEQFF. The DNA for the CDR3 is TGTGCCACCAGTGACCCGGGACTAGCGGGAGGATCATACAATGAGCAGTTCTTC.

This sequence joins TRBV29-1 and TRBJ1-1; D is ambiguous. The CDR3 spans 14 residues. Trimming cost V 4 bases and J 1 base, with 13 bases left between them. Germline CDR1 is SQVTM and CDR2 is ANQGSEA. CDR3 sequence reads: CSVGPRVSNTEAFF. CDR3 DNA: TGCAGCGTTGGGCCCCGGGTTTCGAACACTGAAGCTTTCTTT.

V gene TRBV5-4 combines with J gene TRBJ2-7; TRBD2 matches at 9 bases. The CDR3 spans 15 residues. V trimming: 0 bases; J trimming: 4 bases; junction bases outside the gene matches: 5. Germline V gives CDR1 SGHNT, CDR2 YYREEE (reference sequence). The DNA for the CDR3 is TGTGCCAGCAGCTTGGAAGCGGGAGGACCGTACGAGCAGTACTTC. Translating it yields CASSLEAGGPYEQYF.

The chain links TRBV6-1 to TRBJ2-3; D is unclear. Between the trimmed V and J ends, which lost 3 bases and 0 bases, there was a span of 16 bases. The CDR3 extends over 17 amino acids. The germline V gene has CDR1 MNHNS and CDR2 SASEGT. The CDR3 sequence is CASSETELISSTDTQYF. The DNA for the CDR3 is TGTGCCAGCAGTGAGACGGAACTAATCTCTAGCACAGATACGCAGTATTTT.